This T cell receptor (beta chain) was documented in a study of regulatory T cells in long-lasting Graves disease. Study-wide results and limits: Under persistent disease, TRBV28, TRBJ1-2 and TRBJ2-5 were used preferentially.

With regard to this clonotype: Its antigen is unknown.

Researchers made TCR beta libraries by using iRepertoire HTBI primers and running Arm-PCR on CDR3 regions. MiXCR was run by TCRdb on the multiplex PCR reads, yielding one entry per CDR3 protein. The data contain 400,000 to 500,000 distinct CDR3 sequences, approximately 22% of them singletons. The germline V gene has CDR1 MGHRA and CDR2 YSYEKL. The V gene end was trimmed by 0 bases and the J gene end by 0 bases; junction bases not matched to a gene: 11. CDR3 length equals 19 residues. The sample's time point: persistent/refractory GD, antithyroid drugs over 5 years with positive TRAb. Extracted RNA from PBMCs served as the source of the TCR library.

The chain is built from TRBV4-1 and TRBJ1-2; TRBD1 aligns across 9 bases. This receptor was identified in a female donor with Graves disease. Sequencing was performed on peripheral blood mononuclear cells (PBMCs), taken when the disease was refractory, from a patient treated with antithyroid drugs. CDR3 DNA: TGCGCCAGCAGCCAAGATCCCGGACAGGGGCCTCATGCTAACTATGGCTACACCTTC. Translating it yields CASSQDPGQGPHANYGYTF.